A single sample gave rise to the 30 T cell receptor beta chains below, sequenced in a study of T-cell reconstitution after alpha-beta-depleted transplantation in children. The TCRbeta library was prepared with unique molecular identifiers. TCRdb re-derived calls from the PCR reads in MiXCR, one entry per CDR3 protein. Among around 380,000 distinct CDR3 sequences listed, approximately 11% were seen once. The source material was PBMCs from the stem cell graft donor, sampled from the stem cell graft. These receptors were taken from a human donor who donated a stem cell graft to a child with acute myeloid leukemia.

The rearrangement uses TRBV6-1 and TRBJ2-7; 12 bases are a match to TRBD2. The germline CDR1 and CDR2 sequences are MNHNS and SASEGT. Trimming removed 6 bases from V and 4 bases from J; junction bases left unmatched: 4. This CDR3 has 14 residues. The DNA for the CDR3 is TGTGCCAGCAGGCTAACTAGCGGGGGGTACGAGCAGTACTTC. Encoded protein: CASRLTSGGYEQYF.

This clonotype has ten or more counts. The J gene is TRBJ2-2, the V gene TRBV29-1, with D possibly TRBD2 on 6 matching bases. The CDR3 is 14 amino acids. The germline V gene encodes CDR1 SQVTM and CDR2 ANQGSEA. The ends were cut back, 5 bases at V and 0 bases at J, with 10 bases in the middle. CDR3 sequence reads: CSVPGLSNTGELFF. Written as DNA, the CDR3 is TGCAGCGTTCCGGGACTTTCGAACACCGGGGAGCTGTTTTTT.

This clonotype appeared a few times. The CDR3 nucleotides are TGTGCCAGCAGCTTAGGACAAGCGCAGGCGGGCCAGCCCCAGCATTTT. Amino acid sequence: CASSLGQAQAGQPQHF. The J gene is TRBJ1-5, the V gene TRBV7-8; D gene unclear. The CDR3 covers 16 residues. The germline V gene encodes CDR1 SGHVS and CDR2 FQNEAQ. Trimming removed 1 base from V and 7 bases from J, with 17 bases in between.

This clonotype was observed a few times. The chain is built from TRBV12-3 or TRBV12-4 and TRBJ2-2; TRBD1 matches 8 bases. The CDR3 is made up of 15 amino acids. V shed 6 bases and J 0 bases; nucleotides not matched to a gene: 3. The CDR3 region is CASSGQGSNTGELFF. CDR3 nucleotide sequence: TGTGCCAGCAGCGGACAGGGATCGAACACCGGGGAGCTGTTTTTT.

This clonotype turned up a few times. The chain uses TRBV25-1 and TRBJ2-5; 10 nucleotides line up with TRBD2. V dropped 2 bases and J dropped 5; count of bases not matched to a gene: 11. CDR3 length: 17 residues. Germline V gives CDR1 MGHDK, CDR2 SYGVNS. CDR3 nucleotides: TGTGCCAGCAGTGAACCTCGCCTAGCGGGAGTCGTGGAGACCCAGTACTTC. This encodes CASSEPRLAGVVETQYF.

This clonotype occurred a few times. The V call is TRBV5-5, the J call TRBJ1-5, with 9 nucleotides matching TRBD1. From germline, CDR1 is SGHKS and CDR2 YYEKEE (reference sequence). There are 15 residues in the CDR3. Unmatched junction bases numbered 8, after V lost 3 bases and J lost 7 bases. The CDR3 loop reads CASSYGTGIKQPQHF. The CDR3 DNA reads as TGTGCCAGCAGCTACGGGACAGGGATTAAGCAGCCCCAGCATTTT.

This clonotype was recorded a few times. V and J are TRBV7-6 and TRBJ2-3; 9 bases fit TRBD2. V shed 5 bases and J 4 bases; nucleotides not matched to a gene: 10. CDR3 length: 16 amino acids. Germline-derived CDR1 and CDR2 are SGHVS and FNYEAQ. CDR3 amino acids: CASSAHSGGLSDTQYF. The CDR3 region has the DNA TGTGCCAGCAGCGCCCATAGCGGGGGTTTGTCAGATACGCAGTATTTT. The variable domain in full, with the rest retrieved from reference TRBV7-6 and TRBJ2-3, is GAGVSQSPRYKVTKRGQDVALRCDPISGHVSLYWYRQALGQGPEFLTYFNYEAQQDKSGLPNDRFSAERPEGSISTLTIQRTEQRDSAMYRCASSAHSGGLSDTQYFGPGTRLTVL.

The J gene is TRBJ1-4, the V gene TRBV12-3 or TRBV12-4; D remains ambiguous. The V end was cut by 5 bases, the J end by 8 bases, with 15 bases between. There are 14 residues in the CDR3. CDR3 coding DNA: TGTGCCAGCAGTCCGGGCCCAATGGGGGAAAAACTGTTTTTT. Protein: CASSPGPMGEKLFF.

The chain employs TRBV7-2 and TRBJ2-3, with 10 bases lining up with TRBD2. With 4 bases clipped from V and 5 bases from J, the junction kept 9 bases outside the gene matches. This CDR3 has 16 residues. Per the germline V gene, CDR1 is SGHTA and CDR2 is FQGNSA. DNA of the CDR3: TGTGCCAGCAGCTCAGCGGGAGGGCCCCCGGGAGATACGCAGTATTTT. As protein: CASSSAGGPPGDTQYF.

This clonotype was detected many times. This chain connects TRBV29-1 to TRBJ2-3, with D perhaps TRBD2 (6 bases). Trimming cost V 4 bases and J 6 bases, with 14 bases left between them. This CDR3 has 13 residues. Germline lookup yields CDR1 SQVTM and CDR2 ANQGSEA. This chain's CDR3 is CSVAEGSWDTQYF. The DNA for the CDR3 is TGCAGCGTTGCGGAGGGGTCTTGGGATACGCAGTATTTT.

The chain couples TRBV20-1 to TRBJ2-5, with 10 bases lining up with TRBD2. The V gene's germline CDR1 is DFQATT and CDR2 SNEGSKA (reference sequence). With 5 bases clipped from V and 2 bases from J, the junction kept 2 bases outside the gene matches. The CDR3 consists of 13 residues. CDR3 DNA sequence: TGCAGTGCTGTTAGCGGGGGGCAAGAGACCCAGTACTTC. It yields the protein CSAVSGGQETQYF.

V usage is TRBV29-1 and J usage is TRBJ2-5; 8 nucleotides line up with TRBD1. The germline gives CDR1 SQVTM, CDR2 ANQGSEA. This CDR3 is 13 amino acids long. With V trimmed by 7 bases and J by 5 bases, 9 bases remained unmatched. CDR3 nucleotide sequence: TGCAGCGGAAGGACAGGGCTTCGGGAGACCCAGTACTTC. It translates to CSGRTGLRETQYF. The variable domain in full, with the rest retrieved from reference TRBV29-1 and TRBJ2-5, is SAVISQKPSRDICQRGTSLTIQCQVDSQVTMMFWYRQQPGQSLTLIATANQGSEATYESGFVIDKFPISRPNLTFSTLTVSNMSPEDSSIYLCSGRTGLRETQYFGPGTRLLVL.

In this sample, this clonotype turned up a few times. J is TRBJ2-1 and V is TRBV15; D might be TRBD2 (6 bases). The CDR3 consists of 17 residues. Trimming shortened V by 4 bases and J by 5 bases, and 21 bases separated the two germline ends. The germline V gene encodes CDR1 LNHNV and CDR2 YYDKDF (reference sequence). CDR3 sequence reads: CATSIRPQGGNDNEQFF. CDR3 sequence (DNA): TGTGCCACCAGCATCCGACCGCAAGGAGGGAACGACAATGAGCAGTTCTTC.

The chain couples TRBV12-3 or TRBV12-4 to TRBJ2-5; the match to TRBD2 covers 8 bases. The CDR3 consists of 15 residues. The V segment lost 6 bases and the J segment 4 bases; nucleotides outside the gene matches: 10. The CDR3 loop reads CASSQGGGLGETQYF. In nucleotides, the CDR3 is TGTGCCAGCAGCCAGGGCGGGGGGCTGGGAGAGACCCAGTACTTC.

The chain joins TRBV27 to TRBJ2-7; D is unresolved. V lost 4 bases and J 0 bases, leaving 10 bases between the germline ends. CDR3 size: 14 residues. Germline-derived CDR1 and CDR2 are MNHEY and SMNVEV (reference sequence). CDR3 DNA: TGTGCCAGCAGTTCATCATACAGCTCCTACGAGCAGTACTTC. Its translation: CASSSSYSSYEQYF.

The gene calls are TRBV11-2 and TRBJ2-7; no reliable D call. CDR1 SGHAT and CDR2 FQNNGV come from the germline V gene. The length of the CDR3 is 16 residues. Trimming left V 5 bases short and J 4 bases short, with 21 bases between. The CDR3: CASSVGLSSGSYEQYF. The CDR3 DNA follows: TGTGCCAGCAGCGTGGGCCTGAGTAGTGGGTCGTACGAGCAGTACTTC.

V and J are TRBV4-1 and TRBJ2-1, with TRBD1 identical over 10 bases. The CDR3 runs to 17 residues. The germline CDR1 and CDR2 sequences are MGHRA and YSYEKL. The J segment lost 3 bases and the V segment lost 1 base, leaving 6 bases of the junction unmatched. CDR3 nucleotide sequence: TGCGCCAGCAGCCAAGGGCAGGGGACAGGGGTCTACAATGAGCAGTTCTTC. Translating it yields CASSQGQGTGVYNEQFF.

The rearrangement uses TRBV4-1 and TRBJ2-5; possible D gene TRBD2, 5 bases. Germline CDR1 reads MGHRA; CDR2 reads YSYEKL. Trimming removed 2 bases at V and 2 bases at J, with 15 bases between. The CDR3 loop spans 16 amino acids. The DNA for the CDR3 is TGCGCCAGCAGCCAAAACTCCGGGAACTTACAAGAGACCCAGTACTTC. Residues: CASSQNSGNLQETQYF.

V is TRBV5-1 and J is TRBJ2-1; 10 bases match TRBD2. Per the germline V gene, CDR1 is SGHRS and CDR2 is YFSETQ. After removal of 4 bases from V and 3 bases from J, the junction contained 13 bases not matched to a gene. This CDR3 has 18 amino acids. This CDR3 reads CASSLTSGPDLLYNEQFF. The CDR3 region has the DNA TGCGCCAGCAGCCTGACTAGCGGGCCGGACCTTCTCTACAATGAGCAGTTCTTC.

In this sample, this clonotype turned up a few times. In nucleotides, the CDR3 is TGTGCCAGCAGTTTAGCGGGGCTGGGTCAAGATACGCAGTATTTT. This sequence encodes CASSLAGLGQDTQYF. V gene TRBV12-3 or TRBV12-4 combines with J gene TRBJ2-3; possible D gene TRBD1, 5 bases. The CDR3 is made up of 15 amino acids. The germline V and J ends were trimmed by 0 bases and 5 bases, with 12 bases remaining between them.

This clonotype was seen a few times. This chain links TRBV5-1 with TRBJ2-1, with D possibly matching TRBD2 (5 bases). V gave up 2 bases and J gave up 7 bases, with 13 bases separating them. Looked up from germline, CDR1 is SGHRS and CDR2 is YFSETQ. CDR3 length: 14 amino acids. CDR3 loop: CASSFGELRNEQFF. CDR3 nucleotides: TGCGCCAGCAGCTTCGGGGAACTTCGGAATGAGCAGTTCTTC.

There are many counts of this clonotype. The J gene is TRBJ2-7, the V gene TRBV12-3 or TRBV12-4; 7 bases agree with TRBD1. V gave up 7 bases and J gave up 1 base; unmatched junction bases: 10. The length of the CDR3 is 15 residues. CDR3 sequence: CASIATGTDSYEQYV. In nucleotides, the CDR3 is TGTGCCAGCATCGCCACCGGGACAGATTCCTACGAGCAGTACGTC.

The genes are TRBV12-5 and TRBJ1-5; D is uncertain. This CDR3 is 12 amino acids long. Between the trimmed V and J ends, which lost 4 bases and 9 bases, there was a span of 10 bases. From germline, CDR1 is LGHNT and CDR2 FRNRAP. CDR3 region: CASGWRELPQHF. DNA of the CDR3: TGTGCTAGTGGTTGGAGGGAGTTGCCCCAGCATTTT.

There are a few counts of this clonotype. V gene TRBV20-1 combines with J gene TRBJ1-1, with D possibly TRBD1 on 5 matching bases. CDR3 length: 15 residues. V was clipped by 0 bases and J by 4 bases, with 15 bases between them. Germline CDR1 reads DFQATT; CDR2 reads SNEGSKA (reference sequence). The CDR3 loop is CSAREDRGRGTEAFF. CDR3 coding DNA: TGCAGTGCTAGAGAAGATAGGGGCCGAGGCACTGAAGCTTTCTTT.

This clonotype was seen at least ten times. The chain links TRBV20-1 to TRBJ2-1; 11 positions match TRBD2. Trimming cost V 2 bases and J 6 bases; bases outside gene matches: 6. The germline V gene has CDR1 DFQATT and CDR2 SNEGSKA (reference sequence). The CDR3 has 15 amino acids. The CDR3 DNA reads as TGCAGTGCTAGAAACCTAGCGGGGGGACCCAATGAGCAGTTCTTC. Translated, it gives CSARNLAGGPNEQFF.

This chain uses TRBV5-6 with TRBJ2-3, with 9 bases that match TRBD2. Trimming at V came to 0 bases and at J to 3 bases, leaving 5 bases not matched to a gene. The CDR3 spans 16 residues. Germline CDR1 reads SGHDT; CDR2 reads YYEEEE. CDR3 sequence: CASSLVSSGATDTQYF. CDR3 nucleotide sequence: TGTGCCAGCAGCTTGGTGTCTAGCGGGGCTACAGATACGCAGTATTTT. Full variable domain (remainder filled in from reference TRBV5-6 and TRBJ2-3): DAGVTQSPTHLIKTRGQQVTLRCSPKSGHDTVSWYQQALGQGPQFIFQYYEEEERQRGNFPDRFSGHQFPNYSSELNVNALLLGDSALYLCASSLVSSGATDTQYFGPGTRLTVL.

The table lists this clonotype with many counts. The chain has TRBV10-3 and TRBJ1-2; 8 nucleotides align to TRBD1. The junction had 4 bases not matched to a gene; V was cut back by 8 bases and J by 5 bases. CDR3 length equals 12 residues. CDR1 and CDR2 from the germline V gene are ENHRY and SYGVKD. The CDR3 sequence is CAILTGEYGYTF. CDR3 coding DNA: TGTGCCATCTTGACAGGGGAATATGGCTACACCTTC.

This clonotype was observed many times. This sequence joins TRBV7-8 and TRBJ2-3; D may be TRBD2 (5 bases). Trimming left V 6 bases short and J 11 bases short, with 18 bases between. Looked up from germline, CDR1 is SGHVS and CDR2 is FQNEAQ. CDR3 length: 13 amino acids. CDR3 sequence (DNA): TGTGCCAGCAGAATGGGCACTAGTATACAGCAGTATTTT. The encoded protein is CASRMGTSIQQYF. The full variable domain, in which reference TRBV7-8 and TRBJ2-3 provide the parts outside the CDR3, is GAGVSQSPRYKVAKRGQDVALRCDPISGHVSLFWYQQALGQGPEFLTYFQNEAQLDKSGLPSDRFFAERPEGSVSTLKIQRTQQEDSAVYLCASRMGTSIQQYFGPGTRLTVL.

Comments on this clonotype: The missing conserved phenylalanine or tryptophan at the end of this CDR3 makes a read error likely. The rearrangement uses TRBV6-6 and TRBJ2-2, with D unresolved. The V end was cut by 7 bases, the J end by 2 bases, with 8 bases between. The germline gives CDR1 MNHNY, CDR2 SVGAGI (reference sequence). The CDR3 has 13 residues. In DNA form, the CDR3 reads TGTGCCAGCATAAGTCTAAACACCGGGGAGCTGTTTTTG. Its translation: CASISLNTGELFL.

This clonotype came up many times. The chain employs TRBV5-1 and TRBJ2-5; D unclear. CDR1 and CDR2 from the germline V gene are SGHRS and YFSETQ. V was clipped by 0 bases and J by 5 bases, with 8 bases between them. This CDR3 contains 13 residues. CDR3 amino acids: CASSLDRRETQYF. CDR3 DNA: TGCGCCAGCAGCTTGGACAGACGGGAGACCCAGTACTTC.